This entry features one TCR beta chain sequence. What it binds is not known. Described time point: patch test 1, 2 weeks after DPC sensitization. As to treatment: therapeutic diphenylcyclopropenone sensitization with weekly scalp DPC. A single record per CDR3 protein comes from TCRdb applying MiXCR to the RACE reads. The profile shows 350,000 or so distinct CDR3 sequences, 5.5% to 8% of them singletons. CDR3 size: 16 residues. V was cut by 1 base and J by 5 bases, with 16 bases left in between. Germline CDR1 reads SGHVS; CDR2 reads FNYEAQ. This sample is part of a study of human T cells and chemical hapten exposure. General study results and limits: The immune response of these alopecia patients might not match healthy individuals'.

This TCR was recovered from a woman between 18 and 30 years old with alopecia areata. Some clones in this sample may be carry-over from other donors' samples. The genes are TRBV7-6 and TRBJ2-3; D call uncertain. The sample in question was whole blood, obtained in connection with sensitization to the hapten diphenylcyclopropenone (DPC). Here the CDR3 reads CASSLDHRPQRDTQYF. The CDR3, as DNA: TGTGCCAGCAGCTTAGATCACCGCCCCCAGCGAGATACGCAGTATTTT.